This TCR beta chain comes out of a study of blood T cell repertoires in COVID-19. In the study overall: Specimens from acute and convalescent COVID-19 originated in the United States, Italy and Spain. From T cells, B-cell-depleted T cells, or PBMCs came the material, which was cDNA or gDNA.

Authors' analysis steps: Estimates of nucleated cell counts were drawn from the amplification of reference gene primers. Method: immunoSEQ multiplex PCR; TCRdb's copy keeps in-frame clones and lacks some. From that table come the V and J calls and clone size; the DNA was used to work out D and trimming. The sample lists approximately 250,000 clones, around nine tenths occurring once. The CDR3 length is 15 residues. Germline loops: CDR1 SGHDN, CDR2 FVKESK. V dropped 1 base and J dropped 6; count of bases not matched to a gene: 5. The J gene is TRBJ1-2, the V gene TRBV14; 10 bases fit TRBD1. Specimen: peripheral blood. The TCR comes from a woman aged 55-70 years who had recovered from COVID-19. This chain's CDR3 is CASSQVGQGSDGYTF. CDR3 DNA: TGTGCCAGCAGCCAAGTGGGACAGGGGAGCGATGGCTACACCTTC.